This T cell receptor beta chain is from a study of CD8 T cells in ankylosing spondylitis. There are many counts of this clonotype. One entry per CDR3 protein, called by TCRdb with MiXCR from the 5' RACE reads. The sample contains just over 300,000 distinct CDR3 sequences, 20% of which appear only once. V dropped 6 bases and J dropped 5; count of bases not matched to a gene: 9. The CDR3 consists of 14 residues. Germline lookup yields CDR1 DFQATT and CDR2 SNEGSKA (reference sequence). The sequenced sample was blood, either unsorted or a sorted T cell fraction (not recorded which). The receptor comes from a female donor with ankylosing spondylitis or in good health (not recorded which). The chain couples TRBV20-1 to TRBJ2-1; 8 bases are shared with TRBD2. CDR3 DNA sequence: TGCAGTGCCAGACTCCCTAGCGGGCACAATGAGCAGTTCTTC. Translated, it gives CSARLPSGHNEQFF.